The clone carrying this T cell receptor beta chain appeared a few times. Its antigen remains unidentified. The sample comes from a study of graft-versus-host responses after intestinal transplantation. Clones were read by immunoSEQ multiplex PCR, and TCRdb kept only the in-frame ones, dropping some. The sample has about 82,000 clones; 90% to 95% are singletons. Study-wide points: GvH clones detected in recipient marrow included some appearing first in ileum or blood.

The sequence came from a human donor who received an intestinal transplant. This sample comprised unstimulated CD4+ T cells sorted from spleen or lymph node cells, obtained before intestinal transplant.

DNA for the CDR3: TGTGCCTGGAGTGTACGCCCCTTACTAGCGGGGAGCATACAAGAGACCCAGTACTTC. Residues: CAWSVRPLLAGSIQETQYF. The chain combines TRBV30 with TRBJ2-5; 10 nucleotides match TRBD2. Germline CDR1 is GTSNPN and CDR2 is SVGIG (reference sequence). J lost 2 bases, V lost 0 bases, and 15 bases had no gene match. This CDR3 is built from 19 residues.